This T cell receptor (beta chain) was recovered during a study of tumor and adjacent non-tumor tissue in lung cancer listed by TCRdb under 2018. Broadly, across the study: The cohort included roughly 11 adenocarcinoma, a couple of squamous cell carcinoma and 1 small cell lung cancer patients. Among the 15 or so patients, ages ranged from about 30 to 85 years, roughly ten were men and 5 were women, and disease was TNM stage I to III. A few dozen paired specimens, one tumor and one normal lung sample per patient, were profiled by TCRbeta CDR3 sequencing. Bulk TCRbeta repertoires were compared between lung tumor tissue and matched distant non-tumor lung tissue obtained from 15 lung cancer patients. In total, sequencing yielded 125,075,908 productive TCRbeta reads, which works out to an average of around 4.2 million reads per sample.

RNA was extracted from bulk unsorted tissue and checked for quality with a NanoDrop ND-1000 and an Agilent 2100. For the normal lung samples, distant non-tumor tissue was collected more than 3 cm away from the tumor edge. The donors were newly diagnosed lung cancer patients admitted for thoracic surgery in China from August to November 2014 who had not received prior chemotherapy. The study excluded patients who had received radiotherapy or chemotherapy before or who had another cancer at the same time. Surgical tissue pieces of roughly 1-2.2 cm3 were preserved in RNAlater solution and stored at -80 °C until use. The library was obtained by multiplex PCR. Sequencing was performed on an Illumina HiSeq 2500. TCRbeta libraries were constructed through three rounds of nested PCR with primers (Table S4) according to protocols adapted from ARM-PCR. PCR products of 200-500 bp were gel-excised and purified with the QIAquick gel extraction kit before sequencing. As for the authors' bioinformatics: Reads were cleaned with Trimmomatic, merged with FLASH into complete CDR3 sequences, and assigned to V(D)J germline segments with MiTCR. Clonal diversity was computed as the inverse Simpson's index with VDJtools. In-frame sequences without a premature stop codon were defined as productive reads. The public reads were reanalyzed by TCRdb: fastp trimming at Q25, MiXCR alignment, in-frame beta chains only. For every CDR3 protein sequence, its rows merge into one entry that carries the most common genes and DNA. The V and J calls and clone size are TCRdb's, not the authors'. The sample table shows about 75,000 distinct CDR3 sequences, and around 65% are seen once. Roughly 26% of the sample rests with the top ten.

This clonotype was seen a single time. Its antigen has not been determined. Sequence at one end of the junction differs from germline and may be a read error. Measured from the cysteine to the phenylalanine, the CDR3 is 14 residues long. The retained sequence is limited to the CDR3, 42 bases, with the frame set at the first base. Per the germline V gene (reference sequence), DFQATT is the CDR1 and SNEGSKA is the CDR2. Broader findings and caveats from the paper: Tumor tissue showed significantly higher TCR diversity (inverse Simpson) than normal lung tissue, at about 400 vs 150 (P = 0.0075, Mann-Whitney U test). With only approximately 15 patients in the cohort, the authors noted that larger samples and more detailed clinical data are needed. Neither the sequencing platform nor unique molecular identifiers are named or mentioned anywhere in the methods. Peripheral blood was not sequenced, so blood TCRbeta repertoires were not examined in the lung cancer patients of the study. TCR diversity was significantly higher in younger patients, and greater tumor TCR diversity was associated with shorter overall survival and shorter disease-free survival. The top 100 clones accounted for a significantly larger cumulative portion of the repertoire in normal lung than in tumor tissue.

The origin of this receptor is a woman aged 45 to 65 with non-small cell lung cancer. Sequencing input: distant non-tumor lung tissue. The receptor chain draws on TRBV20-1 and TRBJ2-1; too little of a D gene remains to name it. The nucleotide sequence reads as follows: TGCAGTGCGAGCAATTTTATATCCTACGATGAGCAGTTCTTC. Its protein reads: CSASNFISYDEQFF.